What follows is one TCR beta chain and its context. Its target is unknown. This specimen comes from a study of cytotoxic CD8 clonotypes in ibrutinib-treated CLL. General study findings and limits: Exceeding age-matched healthy donors, baseline clonality also tracked the counts of circulating CD8+ T cells.

Produced via immunoSEQ multiplex PCR; TCRdb's table is partial and in-frame only. The table lists more than 150,000 clones, over 60% of them singletons. Germline V gene data show CDR1 as MNHNS and CDR2 as SASEGT. This CDR3 has 12 amino acids. Trimming pared 6 bases from V and 2 bases from J, leaving 8 bases between. The sample consisted of PBMCs, taken after 24 months of ibrutinib treatment. This chain connects TRBV6-1 to TRBJ2-7; D might be TRBD1 (6 bases). This TCR came from a human donor with chronic lymphocytic leukemia. Written as DNA, the CDR3 is TGTGCCAGCAGAGACAGGCCCTACGAGCAGTACTTC. This translates into CASRDRPYEQYF.